Shown below are 9 T cell receptor beta chains from a single sample sequenced in a study of blood T cell repertoires in COVID-19. Some clones are missing from TCRdb's copy, which holds only in-frame ones; the method was immunoSEQ multiplex PCR. The sample yields about 250,000 clones, around four fifths seen once. Sequencing used peripheral blood. All receptors derive from a man at least 80 years old with acute or convalescent COVID-19.

The genes are TRBV19 and TRBJ1-4; D remains unclear. Germline CDR1 LNHDA, CDR2 SQIVND (reference sequence). Between the trimmed V and J ends, which lost 1 base and 1 base, there was a span of 7 bases. CDR3 length: 15 amino acids. CDR3 in DNA: TGTGCCAGTAGTATAGGTTCTTTAACTAATGAAAAACTGTTTTTT. Protein sequence: CASSIGSLTNEKLFF.

The chain joins TRBV19 to TRBJ2-7; a weak D match, TRBD1 (9 bases). The CDR3 runs 15 residues. Germline V CDR1 and CDR2: LNHDA, SQIVND (reference sequence). V lost 5 bases and J 3 bases, leaving 17 bases between the germline ends. CDR3: CASSSVAGQGYEQYF. CDR3 in DNA: TGTGCCAGTAGTTCGGTAGCGGGACAGGGCTACGAGCAGTACTTC.

The V and J genes are TRBV5-1 and TRBJ1-1, with 11 bases lining up with TRBD1. J was trimmed by 4 bases and V by 4 bases; bases with no gene match: 6. CDR1 and CDR2 from the germline V gene are SGHRS and YFSETQ. The CDR3 spans 15 residues. The CDR3 spells CASSPDRGRGTEAFF. The CDR3 DNA reads as TGCGCCAGCAGCCCGGACAGGGGGCGCGGCACTGAAGCTTTCTTT.

In its sample, this clone was seen once. The CDR3 region has the DNA TGTGCCAGCTCACCCCAAACAGGGGGCGGCTACACCTTC. Its translation is CASSPQTGGGYTF. V is TRBV18 and J is TRBJ1-2; 9 nucleotides align to TRBD1. The V gene's germline CDR1 is KGHSH and CDR2 LQKENI. The V and J ends lost 3 bases and 8 bases, in that order; junction bases with no gene match: 4. The CDR3 is 13 residues long.

This rearrangement joins TRBV6-5 to TRBJ1-1, with D possibly TRBD1 on 6 matching bases. The germline V gene encodes CDR1 MNHEY and CDR2 SVGAGI. The CDR3 is 15 amino acids. V was cut by 4 bases and J by 3 bases, with 15 bases left in between. CDR3 region: CASSSMLTGDTEAFF. CDR3 coding DNA: TGTGCCAGCAGTTCCATGTTGACAGGCGACACTGAAGCTTTCTTT.

This chain joins TRBV5-1 and TRBJ1-6; TRBD1 agrees at 10 bases. The germline CDR1 and CDR2 sequences are SGHRS and YFSETQ. The ends lost 3 bases at V and 6 bases at J; junction bases unmatched: 3. The CDR3 is 15 residues long. The CDR3 sequence is CASSWGDRGNSPLHF. The DNA of the CDR3 is TGCGCCAGCAGCTGGGGGGACAGGGGTAATTCACCCCTCCACTTT.

The V and J genes are TRBV27 and TRBJ1-2, with TRBD1 matching over 8 bases. The CDR3 is made up of 13 amino acids. The V gene's germline CDR1 is MNHEY and CDR2 SMNVEV (reference sequence). J lost 0 bases, V lost 9 bases, and 3 bases had no gene match. In DNA form, the CDR3 reads TGTGCCAGTAGGACAGGGTCTAACTATGGCTACACCTTC. The encoded protein is CASRTGSNYGYTF.

The rearrangement uses TRBV7-8 and TRBJ2-7; no reliable D call. Trimming removed 0 bases at V and 3 bases at J, with 9 bases between. The germline CDR1 and CDR2 sequences are SGHVS and FQNEAQ. CDR3 length equals 14 residues. This chain's CDR3 is CASSLAFTDYEQYF. In DNA, the CDR3 is TGTGCCAGCAGCTTAGCGTTTACAGACTACGAGCAGTACTTC.

The chain joins TRBV10-1 to TRBJ2-2; D is uncertain. The CDR3 totals 14 residues. Looked up from germline, CDR1 is WNHNN and CDR2 is SYGVQD (reference sequence). The ends were cut back, 2 bases at V and 4 bases at J, with 8 bases in the middle. CDR3 DNA: TGCGCCAGCAGTGAGGATGGAGTCACCGGGGAGCTGTTTTTT. It yields the protein CASSEDGVTGELFF.